This T cell receptor beta chain emerged from a study of CD8 T cells in Susac syndrome. The study, taken as a whole, reports: Clonal expansion was not seen in any Susac syndrome CD4+ T cell repertoire.

RNA in amounts of roughly 0.45 to 1 ug was reverse transcribed with random hexamers. Amplification of TCR beta CDR3 by immunoSEQ multiplex PCR spanned 54 Vbeta and 13 Jbeta. TCRdb used MiXCR to reprocess the immunoSEQ multiplex PCR reads, holding one entry per CDR3 protein. The sample lists roughly 250,000 distinct CDR3 sequences, approximately 95% occurring once. Sequencing of TCR beta, carried out with a high-throughput approach, was applied to CD8+ and CD4+ T cells from the blood. Negative isolation was used for CD8+ and CD4+ T cells and FACS enrichment for TEMRA cells. From germline, CDR1 is SGDLS and CDR2 YYNGEE. Trimming took off 0 bases at V and 6 bases at J, with 11 bases between the two ends. CDR3 length equals 14 residues. Details on this clonotype: The antigen is not known.

This TCR was recovered from a human donor with Susac syndrome. Sequencing was carried out using CD4+ T cells from PBMCs. V usage is TRBV9 and J usage is TRBJ2-3; maybe TRBD2 (6 bases). CDR3 in DNA: TGTGCCAGCAGCGTAGGACTAGAGGGGGATACGCAGTATTTT. This sequence encodes CASSVGLEGDTQYF. Variable domain in full (rest from reference TRBV9 and TRBJ2-3): DSGVTQTPKHLITATGQRVTLRCSPRSGDLSVYWYQQSLDQGLQFLIQYYNGEERAKGNILERFSAQQFPDLHSELNLSSLELGDSALYFCASSVGLEGDTQYFGPGTRLTVL.